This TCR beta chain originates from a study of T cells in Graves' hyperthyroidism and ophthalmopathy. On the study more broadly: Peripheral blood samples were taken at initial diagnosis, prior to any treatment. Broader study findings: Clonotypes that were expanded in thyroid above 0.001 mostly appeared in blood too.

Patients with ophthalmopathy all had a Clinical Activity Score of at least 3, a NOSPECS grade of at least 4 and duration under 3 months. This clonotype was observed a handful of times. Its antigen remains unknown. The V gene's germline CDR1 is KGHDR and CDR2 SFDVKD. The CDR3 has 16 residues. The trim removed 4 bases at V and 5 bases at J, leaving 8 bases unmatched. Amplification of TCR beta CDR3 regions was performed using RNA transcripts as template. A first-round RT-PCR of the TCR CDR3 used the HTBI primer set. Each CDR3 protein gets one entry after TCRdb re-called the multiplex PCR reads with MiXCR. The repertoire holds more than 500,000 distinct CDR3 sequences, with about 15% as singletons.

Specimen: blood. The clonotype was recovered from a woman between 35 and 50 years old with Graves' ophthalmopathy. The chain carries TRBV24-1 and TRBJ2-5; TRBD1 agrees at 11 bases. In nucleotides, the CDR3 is TGTGCCACCAGTGACTCCGGACAGGGGGCAATGGAGACCCAGTACTTC. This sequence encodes CATSDSGQGAMETQYF.